Shown below are 12 T cell receptor beta chains from a single sample sequenced in a study of cytomegalovirus exposure and HLA in healthy donors. Amplification used 60 Vbeta primers and 13 Jbeta primers. Sequenced by immunoSEQ multiplex PCR; TCRdb stores in-frame clones only, minus some. Of under 75,000 clones listed, about 67% were seen once; the top ten hold 11%. Material: PBMCs. These receptors came from a human donor in good health.

The rearrangement joins TRBV9 to TRBJ2-7, with 9 bases fitting TRBD2. The J segment lost 9 bases and the V segment lost 4 bases, leaving 11 bases of the junction unmatched. CDR1 and CDR2 from the germline V gene are SGDLS and YYNGEE. This CDR3 has 14 amino acids. The CDR3 DNA follows: TGTGCCAGCAGCCCCGGAGGTAGCGGGAGTATGCAGTACTTC. Its translation: CASSPGGSGSMQYF.

V usage is TRBV30 and J usage is TRBJ1-1; D gene uncertain. Trimming pared 1 base from V and 12 bases from J, leaving 12 bases between. The CDR3 consists of 11 residues. CDR1 and CDR2 (germline): GTSNPN, SVGIG (reference sequence). Here the CDR3 reads CAWSEGGWTFF. The DNA for the CDR3 is TGTGCCTGGAGTGAAGGAGGATGGACTTTCTTT.

The chain has TRBV27 and TRBJ1-2; 9 nucleotides line up with TRBD1. V shed 4 bases and J 0 bases; nucleotides not matched to a gene: 9. This CDR3 has 17 amino acids. Per the germline V gene, CDR1 is MNHEY and CDR2 is SMNVEV (reference sequence). CDR3 sequence reads: CASSSTPGQGTNYGYTF. CDR3 nucleotide sequence: TGTGCCAGCAGTTCCACTCCGGGACAGGGTACTAACTATGGCTACACCTTC.

The chain uses TRBV6-1 and TRBJ1-5; D not resolved. The length of the CDR3 is 14 residues. Germline-derived CDR1 and CDR2 are MNHNS and SASEGT. V shed 4 bases and J shed 3 bases, with 10 bases lying between them. The CDR3 DNA reads as TGTGCCAGCAGTGTGGGCAGCTACAATCAGCCCCAGCATTTT. Translating it yields CASSVGSYNQPQHF.

This chain links TRBV6-5 with TRBJ1-1; 8 positions agree with TRBD1. The CDR3 is 14 residues long. Germline loops: CDR1 MNHEY, CDR2 SVGAGI. J was trimmed by 1 base and V by 5 bases; bases with no gene match: 3. CDR3 protein: CASSRGTGNTEAFF. In DNA, the CDR3 is TGTGCCAGCAGTCGTGGGACAGGGAACACTGAAGCTTTCTTT.

The chain is built from TRBV5-1 and TRBJ2-1, with 10 positions matching TRBD2. The V gene's germline CDR1 is SGHRS and CDR2 YFSETQ. The trim removed 1 base at V and 7 bases at J, leaving 11 bases unmatched. The CDR3 length is 17 residues. The CDR3 coding sequence is TGCGCCAGCAGCTTGCCTCAGCGGGAGGGCCCTCGGAATGAGCAGTTCTTC. The encoded protein is CASSLPQREGPRNEQFF.

The rearrangement joins TRBV19 to TRBJ1-2, with D hard to call. V was clipped by 7 bases and J by 2 bases, with 11 bases between them. The CDR3 runs 13 residues. The V gene's germline CDR1 is LNHDA and CDR2 SQIVND (reference sequence). CDR3 region: CASTGGQNYGYTF. The CDR3, as DNA: TGTGCCAGTACAGGTGGCCAGAACTATGGCTACACCTTC. Full variable domain (rest looked up from reference TRBV19 and TRBJ1-2): DGGITQSPKYLFRKEGQNVTLSCEQNLNHDAMYWYRQDPGQGLRLIYYSQIVNDFQKGDIAEGYSVSREKKESFPLTVTSAQKNPTAFYLCASTGGQNYGYTFGSGTRLTVV.

Turning to this clone: The junction differs from germline at one of its ends, possibly a read error. The chain employs TRBV11-3 and TRBJ2-3, with TRBD2 matching 10 bases. The CDR3 length is 13 residues. CDR1 is SGHNT and CDR2 is YENEEA in the germline V gene. As DNA, the CDR3 is TGTGCCAGCAGCTATTCGGAGCGGGAGGGCCCCCATTTT. Protein: CASSYSEREGPHF.

The chain links TRBV9 to TRBJ1-6; the match to TRBD1 covers 9 bases. The CDR3 runs 16 residues. V shed 0 bases and J 7 bases; nucleotides not matched to a gene: 5. Germline loops: CDR1 SGDLS, CDR2 YYNGEE. CDR3: CASSVVPDRGNSPLHF. The CDR3 nucleotides read TGTGCCAGCAGCGTAGTCCCAGACAGGGGGAATTCACCCCTCCACTTT.

This chain connects TRBV30 to TRBJ2-1; possibly TRBD2 for D (7 bases). The length of the CDR3 is 13 residues. Trimming shortened V by 5 bases and J by 12 bases, and 20 bases separated the two germline ends. Germline loops: CDR1 GTSNPN, CDR2 SVGIG (reference sequence). As DNA, the CDR3 is TGTGCCTGGGGGGTGGGGGGGCAAAGGGTGCAGTTCTTC. Its protein is CAWGVGGQRVQFF. The complete variable domain, with remaining parts taken from reference TRBV30 and TRBJ2-1, reads SQTIHQWPATLVQPVGSPLSLECTVEGTSNPNLYWYRQAAGRGLQLLFYSVGIGQISSEVPQNLSASRPQDRQFILSSKKLLLSDSGFYLCAWGVGGQRVQFFGPGTRLTVL.

The chain uses TRBV9 and TRBJ2-1; TRBD2 matches at 11 bases. Germline loops: CDR1 SGDLS, CDR2 YYNGEE. The V gene end was trimmed by 1 base and the J gene end by 6 bases; junction bases not matched to a gene: 0. This CDR3 has 14 residues. The CDR3 protein is CASSVLAGGNEQFF. The CDR3 coding sequence is TGTGCCAGCAGCGTACTAGCGGGAGGCAATGAGCAGTTCTTC.

V is TRBV9 and J is TRBJ2-1; 13 nucleotides align to TRBD2. This CDR3 spans 20 amino acids. V gave up 3 bases and J gave up 1 base; unmatched junction bases: 13. From germline, CDR1 is SGDLS and CDR2 YYNGEE. The CDR3 loop reads CASSASPTGLAGESYNEQFF. In DNA form, the CDR3 reads TGTGCCAGCAGCGCGAGCCCGACCGGACTAGCGGGAGAATCCTACAATGAGCAGTTCTTC.